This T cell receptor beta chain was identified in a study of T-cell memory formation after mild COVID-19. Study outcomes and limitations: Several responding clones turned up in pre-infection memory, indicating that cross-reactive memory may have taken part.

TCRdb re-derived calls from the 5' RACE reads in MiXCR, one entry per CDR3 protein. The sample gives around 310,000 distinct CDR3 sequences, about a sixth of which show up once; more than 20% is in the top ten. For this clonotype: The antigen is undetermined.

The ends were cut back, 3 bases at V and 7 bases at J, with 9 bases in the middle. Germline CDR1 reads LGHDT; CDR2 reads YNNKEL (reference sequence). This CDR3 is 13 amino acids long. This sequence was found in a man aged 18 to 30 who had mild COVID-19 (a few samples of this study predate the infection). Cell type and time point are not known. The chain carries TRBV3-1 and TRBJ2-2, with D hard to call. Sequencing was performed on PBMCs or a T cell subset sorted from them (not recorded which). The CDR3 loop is CASSQRTGGELFF. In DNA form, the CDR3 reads TGTGCCAGCAGCCAGCGTACTGGCGGGGAGCTGTTTTTT.